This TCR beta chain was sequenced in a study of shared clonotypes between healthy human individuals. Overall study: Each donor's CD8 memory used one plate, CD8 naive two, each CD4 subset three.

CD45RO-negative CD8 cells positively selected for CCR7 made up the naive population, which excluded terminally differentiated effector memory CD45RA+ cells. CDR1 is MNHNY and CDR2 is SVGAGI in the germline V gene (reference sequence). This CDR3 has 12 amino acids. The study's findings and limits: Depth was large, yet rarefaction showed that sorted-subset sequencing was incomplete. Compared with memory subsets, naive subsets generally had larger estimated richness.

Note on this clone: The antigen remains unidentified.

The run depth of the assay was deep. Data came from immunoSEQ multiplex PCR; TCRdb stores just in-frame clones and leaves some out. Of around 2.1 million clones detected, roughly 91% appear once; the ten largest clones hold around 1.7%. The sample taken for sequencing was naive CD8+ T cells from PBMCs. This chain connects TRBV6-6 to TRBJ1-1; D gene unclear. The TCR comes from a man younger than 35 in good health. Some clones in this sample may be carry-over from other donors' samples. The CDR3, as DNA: TGTGCTCACGCGGCGAGGAACACTGAAGCTTTCTTT. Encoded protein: CAHAARNTEAFF.